This T cell receptor (beta chain) appears in the sequencing data of a study of radiotherapy plus CTLA-4 blockade in lung cancer. Background on the study: Objective responses were observed in approximately 20% of patients, and disease control was achieved by 30% to 40%.

As regards this clone: Its antigen is unidentified.

TCRdb's copy holds only in-frame clones and misses some; the assay was immunoSEQ multiplex PCR. The profile shows 24,000 or so clones, 71% of them singletons. The study gave focal radiation plus ipilimumab CTLA-4 blockade to patients with chemo-refractory metastatic non-small-cell lung cancer. Notes on the study in general: Tumor-derived TCR clones expanded in blood after radiotherapy plus ipilimumab. Early blood T cell clone changes and increased post-radiation serum interferon-beta were reportedly the strongest response predictors.

CDR3 length equals 13 residues. The V end was cut by 4 bases, the J end by 7 bases, with 10 bases between. In germline, CDR1 is MNHNS, CDR2 SASEGT. The rearrangement joins TRBV6-1 to TRBJ1-4; the D is unclear. The sequence came from a human donor with non-small cell lung cancer whose response to radiotherapy plus ipilimumab could not be evaluated. This sample comprised peripheral blood, obtained from a patient treated with radiotherapy plus ipilimumab. CDR3 region: CASSAVTGEKLFF. The CDR3, as DNA: TGTGCCAGCAGTGCTGTGACGGGTGAAAAACTGTTTTTT.